The clone carrying this TCR beta chain was detected ten times or more. Exclusions: uncontrolled infection, other autoimmune disease, pregnancy, lactation. Orbital computed tomography, thyroid ultrasound, serum thyroxine and TRAb, and clinical symptoms together informed the diagnoses. The PBMCs had their origin in 10 ml of fresh peripheral blood. Researchers amplified the TCR beta CDR3 regions from RNA transcripts. Carried out on the TCR CDR3, a first-round RT-PCR used the HTBI primer set. TCRdb called the multiplex PCR reads again in MiXCR, with one record for every CDR3 protein. This sample has 700,000 or so distinct CDR3 sequences, with 14% found just once. This entry belongs to a study of T cells in Graves' hyperthyroidism and ophthalmopathy. Trimming stripped 3 bases from V and 1 base from J, with 14 bases between. Germline CDR1 and CDR2: MDHEN and SYDVKM. The CDR3 totals 16 residues.

This receptor was identified in a woman between 45 and 65 years old with Graves' ophthalmopathy. Sequenced input: blood. The V gene is TRBV28, the J gene TRBJ2-3, with D maybe TRBD1 (5 bases). The CDR3 DNA sequence: TGTGCCAGCAGTTTTCCCCGACAGTGGGGCACAGATACGCAGTATTTT. Residues: CASSFPRQWGTDTQYF.